These 26 T cell receptor beta chains came from one sample sequenced in a study of blood T cell repertoires in COVID-19. Sequenced by immunoSEQ multiplex PCR; TCRdb stores in-frame clones only, minus some. This table has approximately 330,000 clones, nearly 90% appearing once. Sequencing input: peripheral blood. All receptors come from a woman aged 40 to 55 with COVID-19, enrolled during active disease.

The chain links TRBV11-3 to TRBJ2-1, with D perhaps TRBD1 (5 bases). The CDR3 contains 15 residues. From germline, CDR1 is SGHNT and CDR2 YENEEA. Trimming removed 1 base at V and 3 bases at J, with 10 bases between. CDR3 in DNA: TGTGCCAGCAGCTTAGGGACAAACATCTACAATGAGCAGTTCTTC. Its translation: CASSLGTNIYNEQFF.

The chain couples TRBV28 to TRBJ2-3, with 9 positions matching TRBD2. Germline lookup yields CDR1 MDHEN and CDR2 SYDVKM. V shed 2 bases, J shed 1 base, and the junction held 7 bases outside the gene matches. CDR3 length: 17 residues. CDR3 coding DNA: TGTGCCAGCAGTTTACCACTAGCGGGTTCTCGCACAGATACGCAGTATTTT. Its translation is CASSLPLAGSRTDTQYF.

The rearrangement links TRBV20-1 to TRBJ1-2, with 7 bases matching TRBD1. The ends lost 3 bases at V and 2 bases at J; junction bases unmatched: 3. This CDR3 is 13 amino acids long. Germline V CDR1 and CDR2: DFQATT, SNEGSKA (reference sequence). The CDR3 nucleotides read TGCAGTGCTAGTCTGACAGGGAACTATGGCTACACCTTC. Translation: CSASLTGNYGYTF.

The chain links TRBV30 to TRBJ2-7, with a weak D call TRBD1 (6 bases). Trimming removed 3 bases from V and 2 bases from J, with 8 bases in between. The CDR3 loop spans 12 amino acids. The germline gives CDR1 GTSNPN, CDR2 SVGIG (reference sequence). The DNA of the CDR3 is TGTGCCTGGAGGACAGGTGCCTACGAGCAGTACTTC. This translates into CAWRTGAYEQYF.

V is TRBV30 and J is TRBJ1-4, with 12 bases identical to TRBD1. This CDR3 has 14 residues. Germline V gene lookup returns CDR1 GTSNPN and CDR2 SVGIG (reference sequence). V trimming: 3 bases; J trimming: 8 bases; junction bases outside the gene matches: 4. The DNA of the CDR3 is TGTGCCTGGAGGGGACAGGGGGCTCGAGAAAAACTGTTTTTT. This sequence encodes CAWRGQGAREKLFF.

J is TRBJ2-4 and V is TRBV27; a possible D gene is TRBD2 (6 bases). V was cut by 4 bases and J by 1 base, with 20 bases left in between. The germline V gene encodes CDR1 MNHEY and CDR2 SMNVEV (reference sequence). The CDR3 has 18 amino acids. CDR3 in amino acids: CASSYSGTLGRAKNIQYF. The CDR3 coding sequence is TGTGCCAGCAGTTACTCAGGGACCCTGGGGAGGGCCAAAAACATTCAGTACTTC.

The chain is built from TRBV5-1 and TRBJ2-1; 8 nucleotides align to TRBD2. With 3 bases clipped from V and 9 bases from J, the junction kept 5 bases outside the gene matches. Germline CDR1 is SGHRS and CDR2 is YFSETQ. The CDR3 has 13 residues. CDR3: CASSYGTSGEQFF. The CDR3 DNA follows: TGCGCCAGCAGCTACGGGACTAGTGGTGAGCAGTTCTTC.

The J gene is TRBJ2-3, the V gene TRBV28; unclear D gene. Germline values: CDR1 MDHEN, CDR2 SYDVKM. V was cut by 8 bases and J by 0 bases, with 6 bases left in between. The CDR3 extends over 12 amino acids. The CDR3 region has the DNA TGTGCCAGCGAGGCAAGCACAGATACGCAGTATTTT. It codes for CASEASTDTQYF.

The rearrangement uses TRBV27 and TRBJ2-7; a weak D match, TRBD1 (5 bases). Germline V gene lookup returns CDR1 MNHEY and CDR2 SMNVEV (reference sequence). This CDR3 is built from 14 residues. Trimming took 0 bases from V and 5 from J, leaving 11 bases between them. CDR3: CASSLSGVTNEQYF. In DNA form, the CDR3 reads TGTGCCAGCAGTTTATCAGGGGTAACGAACGAGCAGTACTTC.

The genes are TRBV19 and TRBJ1-1; 10 bases are a match to TRBD1. After removal of 5 bases from V and 5 bases from J, the junction contained 8 bases not matched to a gene. The length of the CDR3 is 15 residues. Germline V gene sequence: CDR1 LNHDA, CDR2 SQIVND (reference sequence). CDR3 in amino acids: CASSDPGQGKTEAFF. The DNA for the CDR3 is TGTGCCAGTAGTGACCCGGGACAGGGGAAAACTGAAGCTTTCTTT.

This chain joins TRBV12-3 or TRBV12-4 and TRBJ1-1, with 7 nucleotides matching TRBD1. This CDR3 comprises 11 residues. V trimming: 8 bases; J trimming: 11 bases; junction bases outside the gene matches: 8. CDR3 protein: CASSTGFGAFF. CDR3 nucleotide sequence: TGTGCCAGCTCGACAGGGTTTGGGGCTTTCTTT.

The chain uses TRBV19 and TRBJ1-6, with D possibly being TRBD1 (6 bases). Between the trimmed V and J ends, which lost 7 bases and 7 bases, there was a span of 14 bases. The CDR3 consists of 14 residues. CDR1 is LNHDA, CDR2 SQIVND, per germline (reference sequence). The CDR3 loop is CASNLGARNSPLHF. CDR3 sequence (DNA): TGTGCCAGTAACCTGGGGGCGCGAAATTCACCCCTCCACTTT.

This chain connects TRBV6-6 to TRBJ2-7; D possibly corresponds to TRBD1 (6 bases). This CDR3 spans 14 amino acids. Trimming took off 6 bases at V and 2 bases at J, with 14 bases between the two ends. CDR1 and CDR2 from the germline V gene are MNHNY and SVGAGI (reference sequence). The CDR3 protein is CASSQDRGAYEQYF. CDR3 sequence (DNA): TGTGCCAGCAGCCAGGACAGAGGGGCCTACGAGCAGTACTTC.

The J gene is TRBJ2-3, the V gene TRBV19, with a tentative D call TRBD1 (8 bases). The CDR3 sequence is 14 residues long. The V gene lost 4 bases and the J gene lost 5 bases, with 13 bases spanning the gap. The germline V gene encodes CDR1 LNHDA and CDR2 SQIVND (reference sequence). CDR3 in amino acids: CASSNRGRVDTQYF. DNA of the CDR3: TGTGCCAGTAGTAACAGGGGGAGGGTAGATACGCAGTATTTT.

CDR3: CASSPKPHTQYF. The CDR3 DNA is TGCGCCAGCAGCCCTAAACCCCATACGCAGTATTTT. The chain employs TRBV4-1 and TRBJ2-3; no definite D call. Between the trimmed V and J ends, which lost 4 bases and 7 bases, there was a span of 9 bases. Germline CDR1 MGHRA, CDR2 YSYEKL. This CDR3 has 12 amino acids.

The rearrangement joins TRBV7-2 to TRBJ1-4, with D hard to call. The length of the CDR3 is 12 residues. V lost 2 bases to trimming and J lost 8 bases, with 6 bases between them. The germline V gene encodes CDR1 SGHTA and CDR2 FQGNSA. Written as DNA, the CDR3 is TGTGCCAGCAGCTTAACTAGGGAAAAACTGTTTTTT. This encodes CASSLTREKLFF.

The chain has TRBV4-3 and TRBJ1-1; D gene uncertain. The CDR3 covers 13 residues. V lost 0 bases and J lost 11, with 13 bases in between. Germline-derived CDR1 and CDR2 are LGHNA and YSLEER. The CDR3 sequence is CASSQDSVGNAFF. CDR3 bases: TGCGCCAGCAGCCAAGATTCAGTCGGGAACGCTTTCTTT.

The CDR3 bases are TGCGCCAGCAGCTTGGATTCAGGGGGCGATCAGCCCCAGCATTTT. It codes for CASSLDSGGDQPQHF. The gene calls are TRBV5-1 and TRBJ1-5; 8 bases match TRBD1. The CDR3 consists of 15 residues. Per germline, CDR1 SGHRS and CDR2 YFSETQ. V was clipped by 0 bases and J by 5 bases; unmatched bases: 4. The variable domain in full, with the rest retrieved from reference TRBV5-1 and TRBJ1-5, is KAGVTQTPRYLIKTRGQQVTLSCSPISGHRSVSWYQQTPGQGLQFLFEYFSETQRNKGNFPGRFSGRQFSNSRSEMNVSTLELGDSALYLCASSLDSGGDQPQHFGDGTRLSIL.

The chain uses TRBV6-2 or TRBV6-3 and TRBJ1-4; no clear D. Looked up from germline, CDR1 is MNHEY and CDR2 is SVGEGT. V was shortened by 6 bases and J by 3 bases, with 8 bases between the two germline ends. CDR3 length equals 13 residues. The CDR3 DNA reads as TGTGCCAGCAGCCCGAAGCCTAATGAAAAACTGTTTTTT. Translating gives CASSPKPNEKLFF.

J is TRBJ1-6 and V is TRBV28; D gene ambiguous. This CDR3 has 18 residues. V was trimmed by 7 bases and J by 0 bases, leaving 19 bases between them. The germline V gene encodes CDR1 MDHEN and CDR2 SYDVKM. The CDR3 protein is CASTRTWRGSSYNSPLHF. For the CDR3, the DNA is TGTGCCAGCACCCGAACGTGGAGAGGGAGCTCCTATAATTCACCCCTCCACTTT.

CDR3: CASDEQQGVYGYTF. The DNA for the CDR3 is TGTGCCAGCGATGAACAACAGGGCGTCTATGGCTACACCTTC. The rearrangement joins TRBV2 to TRBJ1-2; TRBD1 is a possible D gene (6 bases). CDR3 length equals 14 residues. Trimming removed 8 bases at V and 4 bases at J, with 17 bases between. The germline V gene encodes CDR1 SNHLY and CDR2 FYNNEI.

This chain connects TRBV30 to TRBJ2-2; the D gene is possibly TRBD2 (5 bases). From germline, CDR1 is GTSNPN and CDR2 SVGIG (reference sequence). Trimming removed 1 base at V and 2 bases at J, with 11 bases between. This CDR3 comprises 15 residues. In DNA form, the CDR3 reads TGTGCCTGGAGTGCCCAGCTAGCTAACACCGGGGAGCTGTTTTTT. As protein: CAWSAQLANTGELFF. The full variable domain, its missing parts supplied by reference TRBV30 and TRBJ2-2, is SQTIHQWPATLVQPVGSPLSLECTVEGTSNPNLYWYRQAAGRGLQLLFYSVGIGQISSEVPQNLSASRPQDRQFILSSKKLLLSDSGFYLCAWSAQLANTGELFFGEGSRLTVL.

V and J are TRBV7-9 and TRBJ2-2, with TRBD2 as a possible D gene (5 bases). Trimming removed 5 bases from V and 1 base from J, with 14 bases in between. Germline V gene data show CDR1 as SEHNR and CDR2 as FQNEAQ (reference sequence). The CDR3 loop spans 16 amino acids. The CDR3: CASSHPGRGNTGELFF. The CDR3 DNA reads as TGTGCCAGCAGCCACCCTGGACGGGGGAACACCGGGGAGCTGTTTTTT. Filled out from reference TRBV7-9 and TRBJ2-2, the complete variable domain reads DTGVSQNPRHKITKRGQNVTFRCDPISEHNRLYWYRQTLGQGPEFLTYFQNEAQLEKSRLLSDRFSAERPKGSFSTLEIQRTEQGDSAMYLCASSHPGRGNTGELFFGEGSRLTVL.

The chain joins TRBV5-1 to TRBJ2-7; 8 nucleotides match TRBD1. Unmatched junction bases numbered 12, after V lost 1 base and J lost 0 bases. CDR3 length: 18 amino acids. Germline CDR1 reads SGHRS; CDR2 reads YFSETQ. CDR3 protein: CASSLTPRTGYSSYEQYF. The CDR3 nucleotides read TGCGCCAGCAGCTTGACCCCAAGGACAGGGTATAGCTCCTACGAGCAGTACTTC.

The genes are TRBV5-1 and TRBJ1-2; D perhaps matches TRBD1 (5 bases). V lost 4 bases and J lost 6, with 13 bases in between. Germline V gene data show CDR1 as SGHRS and CDR2 as YFSETQ. The length of the CDR3 is 13 residues. The CDR3, as DNA: TGCGCCAGCAGCATCGGACACCTTGATGGCTACACCTTC. The encoded protein is CASSIGHLDGYTF.

This chain connects TRBV5-4 to TRBJ1-3; no reliable D call. Trimming left V 4 bases short and J 1 base short, with 15 bases between. The CDR3 totals 16 residues. Per germline, CDR1 SGHNT and CDR2 YYREEE (reference sequence). For the CDR3, the DNA is TGTGCCAGCAGCCCAGAAGCCCGGGGTTCTGGAAACACCATATATTTT. This encodes CASSPEARGSGNTIYF.